The sequence of this T cell receptor beta chain was determined in a study of T cell repertoires in cytomegalovirus infection. At the level of the study: Matching HLA type, along with CMV infection, was indicated by public TCR beta signatures. Findings and limits, study-wide: Accumulated public TCR beta family frequency recognized individuals carrying CMV together with the relevant HLA.

TCRdb re-derived calls from the reads in MiXCR, one entry per CDR3 protein. The sample contains 380,000 or so distinct CDR3 sequences, just under 35% of which appear only once. Notes on this clonotype: Its matching antigen is unknown.

The source of this sequence is a human donor in good health (CMV status not recorded). Some clones in this sample may be carry-over from other donors' samples. Sample: cultured PBMCs, taken from culture after CMV antigen stimulation.

The CDR3, as DNA: TGTGCCACCAGTGACCCTAGCGGAGCTTACAATGAGCAGTTCTTC. Protein product: CATSDPSGAYNEQFF. The genes are TRBV24-1 and TRBJ2-1; TRBD2 matches at 7 bases. Germline V gene data show CDR1 as KGHDR and CDR2 as SFDVKD. The CDR3 extends over 15 amino acids. With V trimmed by 4 bases and J by 4 bases, 6 bases remained unmatched.